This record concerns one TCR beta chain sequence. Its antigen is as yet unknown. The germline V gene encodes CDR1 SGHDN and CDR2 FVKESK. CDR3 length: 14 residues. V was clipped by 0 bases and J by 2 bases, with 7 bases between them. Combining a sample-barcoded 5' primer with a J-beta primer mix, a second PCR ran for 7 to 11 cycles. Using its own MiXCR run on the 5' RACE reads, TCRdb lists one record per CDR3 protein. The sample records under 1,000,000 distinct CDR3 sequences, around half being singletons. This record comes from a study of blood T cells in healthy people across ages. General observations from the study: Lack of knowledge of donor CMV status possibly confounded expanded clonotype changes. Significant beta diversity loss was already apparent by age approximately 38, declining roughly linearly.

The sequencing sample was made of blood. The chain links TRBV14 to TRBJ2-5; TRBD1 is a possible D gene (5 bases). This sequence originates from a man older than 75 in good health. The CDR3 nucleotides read TGTGCCAGCAGCCAAGAGACAGTACAAGAGACCCAGTACTTC. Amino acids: CASSQETVQETQYF. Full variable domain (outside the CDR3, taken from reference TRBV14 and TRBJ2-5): EAGVTQFPSHSVIEKGQTVTLRCDPISGHDNLYWYRRVMGKEIKFLLHFVKESKQDESGMPNNRFLAERTGGTYSTLKVQPAELEDSGVYFCASSQETVQETQYFGPGTRLLVL.